This T cell receptor beta chain was profiled in a study of cytomegalovirus exposure and HLA in healthy donors. Study-level findings and limits: A previous analysis found most TCR beta V segments productive roughly 90% or roughly 30% of the time. Testing in vitro showed a few CMV-associated chains specific for CMV antigens.

Both 60 Vbeta primers and 13 Jbeta primers went into the PCR. TCRdb's copy holds only in-frame clones and misses some; the assay was immunoSEQ multiplex PCR. In the table there are about 100,000 clones, around 79% of which are singletons. With V trimmed by 6 bases and J by 8 bases, 15 bases remained unmatched. The CDR3 length is 15 residues. CDR1 and CDR2 (germline): ENHRY, SYGVKD. Regarding this clone: Its specificity is unknown.

This sequence originates from a male donor in good health and CMV-seropositive. The sequencing input was PBMCs. The genes are TRBV10-3 and TRBJ1-2, with 7 bases that match TRBD1. CDR3 sequence reads: CAISLERQGSGGYTF. Written as DNA, the CDR3 is TGTGCCATCAGCCTTGAGAGACAGGGATCGGGCGGCTACACCTTC.